This T cell receptor (beta chain) was obtained from a study of T cells after yellow fever vaccination. Study findings and constraints: Only a minor proportion of clonotypes was detected across both CD4 and CD8 compartments. Any FACS-sorted repertoire could hold abundant clonotypes that contaminate it from the bulk population. The secondary response peaked faster, at day 5 versus 15, but was weaker.

Germline V gene lookup returns CDR1 MNHNY and CDR2 SVGAGI (reference sequence). The CDR3 length is 14 residues. Trimming left V 1 base short and J 6 bases short, with 10 bases between. This clonotype was counted between two and nine times. Its antigen is not known. TCR cDNA was made by 5'RACE template switching, adding a universal primer site and UMIs. TCRdb re-analysed the 5' RACE reads in MiXCR, keeping a single row per CDR3 protein. The sample carries 300,000 to 350,000 distinct CDR3 sequences, 3.5% to 4.5% recorded once. V gene TRBV6-6 combines with J gene TRBJ1-5; D is perhaps TRBD1 (6 bases). Sample: PBMCs, taken 5 days after the yellow fever booster vaccination. The receptor was derived from a man between 18 and 29 years old who received the YFV17D yellow fever vaccine. CDR3 nucleotide sequence: TGTGCCAGCAGTTACTTCGGGGGCAGTCAGCCCCAGCATTTT. This encodes CASSYFGGSQPQHF.